This T cell receptor beta chain was sequenced for a study of T cells in Graves' hyperthyroidism and ophthalmopathy. Whole-study findings and limits: Ophthalmopathy, which appeared later, was predicted by the model a median 6.5 months before onset.

Germline trimming cut 6 bases from V and 6 bases from J; bases unmatched to any gene: 6. This CDR3 contains 14 residues. The germline V gene encodes CDR1 SGHRS and CDR2 YFSETQ. The PBMCs were taken from 10 ml of fresh peripheral blood. Researchers amplified the TCR beta CDR3 regions from RNA transcripts. When the TCR CDR3 underwent first-round RT-PCR, the HTBI primer set was used. TCRdb called the multiplex PCR reads again in MiXCR, with one record for every CDR3 protein. The sample includes a few hundred thousand distinct CDR3 sequences, 15% to 20% of them seen just once. Worth noting for this clonotype: Its antigen is unidentified.

The V and J genes are TRBV5-1 and TRBJ2-1; TRBD2 aligns across 10 bases. The TCR originated in a woman aged 18-35 years with Graves' ophthalmopathy. Sequencing was performed on blood. Here the CDR3 DNA reads TGCGCCAGCACCGTGAGGACTAGCGGCAATGAGCAGTTCTTC. Translating it yields CASTVRTSGNEQFF.